These 7 T cell receptor beta chains were sequenced from one sample in a study of metastatic and nonmetastatic thyroid tumors. MiXCR re-clonotyped the PCR reads for TCRdb. The sample yields roughly 15,000 clones, approximately 12% seen once. Thyroid surgery took place with no prior treatment in any patient. Material: blood. These receptor sequences come from a female donor with papillary thyroid cancer or a benign thyroid nodule (not recorded which). Some clones in this sample may be carry-over from other donors' samples.

This clone was observed many times. This sequence may be a read error, since a much larger clone differs from it by one base. V gene TRBV7-9 combines with J gene TRBJ2-7, with TRBD2 matching 7 bases. Germline V lookup: CDR1 SEHNR, CDR2 FQNEAQ (reference sequence). The CDR3 extends over 15 amino acids. DNA for the CDR3: TGTGCCAGCAGCTCAGCAGGGCCTGGGGACTACGAGCAGCACTTC. Protein: CASSSAGPGDYEQHF. The full variable domain, its missing parts supplied by reference TRBV7-9 and TRBJ2-7, is DTGVSQNPRHKITKRGQNVTFRCDPISEHNRLYWYRQTLGQGPEFLTYFQNEAQLEKSRLLSDRFSAERPKGSFSTLEIQRTEQGDSAMYLCASSSAGPGDYEQHFGPGTRLTVT.

Note on this clone: A much larger clone lies one base from this, so it may be a read error. The chain joins TRBV6-1 to TRBJ2-5; D remains ambiguous. V gave up 1 base and J gave up 6 bases, with 12 bases separating them. The CDR3 totals 14 residues. Germline CDR1 is MNHNS and CDR2 is SASEGT. CDR3 amino acids: CASSEGFGRQTQYF. The CDR3 nucleotides are TGTGCCAGCAGTGAAGGATTTGGGCGTCAGACCCAGTACTTC.

Turning to this clone: One end of the junction is discordant with germline, which a read error may explain. The chain combines TRBV6-1 with TRBJ2-5; 7 nucleotides match TRBD1. The CDR3 runs to 14 residues. Germline assignment: CDR1 MNHNS and CDR2 SASEGT. CDR3 region: CASGREGQTENQYF. CDR3 coding DNA: TGTGCCAGCGGTAGAGAGGGACAGACGGAGAACCAGTACTTC.

The sample holds many counts of this clone. The gene calls are TRBV30 and TRBJ1-6, with unresolved D. V gave up 2 bases and J gave up 7 bases, with 9 bases separating them. From germline, CDR1 is GTSNPN and CDR2 SVGIG (reference sequence). The CDR3 runs to 13 residues. As DNA, the CDR3 is TGTGCCTGGAGTTCAGGAGAGAATTCACCCCTCCACTTT. Translating gives CAWSSGENSPLHF.

This clone was recorded at least ten times. The chain links TRBV11-1 to TRBJ2-1, with D uncertain. CDR1 SGHAT and CDR2 FQDESV come from the germline V gene (reference sequence). Between the trimmed V and J ends, which lost 5 bases and 3 bases, there was a span of 17 bases. The CDR3 is 16 residues long. CDR3 residues: CASSPRGGDLYNEQFF. The CDR3 DNA reads as TGTGCCAGCAGCCCGCGAGGCGGAGACCTCTACAATGAGCAGTTCTTC.

This clone was seen ten or more times. One end of the junction does not line up with germline, which may come from a read error. The chain recombines TRBV7-7 with TRBJ2-5, with 12 bases matching TRBD2. The CDR3 is made up of 15 amino acids. Germline V gene sequence: CDR1 SSHAT, CDR2 FNYEAQ (reference sequence). CDR3 region: CASSSRLAGEGTQYF. The CDR3, as DNA: TGTGCTAGCAGCTCCAGACTAGCGGGAGAAGGGACCCAGTACTTC.

This chain links TRBV6-6 with TRBJ2-7; D is perhaps TRBD1 (6 bases). CDR3 length equals 14 residues. The V gene lost 2 bases and the J gene lost 2 bases, with 10 bases spanning the gap. Per the germline V gene, CDR1 is MNHNY and CDR2 is SVGAGI (reference sequence). DNA for the CDR3: TGTGCCAGCAGTTACAGGGGGTTGGCCTACGAGCAGTACTTC. It specifies CASSYRGLAYEQYF.